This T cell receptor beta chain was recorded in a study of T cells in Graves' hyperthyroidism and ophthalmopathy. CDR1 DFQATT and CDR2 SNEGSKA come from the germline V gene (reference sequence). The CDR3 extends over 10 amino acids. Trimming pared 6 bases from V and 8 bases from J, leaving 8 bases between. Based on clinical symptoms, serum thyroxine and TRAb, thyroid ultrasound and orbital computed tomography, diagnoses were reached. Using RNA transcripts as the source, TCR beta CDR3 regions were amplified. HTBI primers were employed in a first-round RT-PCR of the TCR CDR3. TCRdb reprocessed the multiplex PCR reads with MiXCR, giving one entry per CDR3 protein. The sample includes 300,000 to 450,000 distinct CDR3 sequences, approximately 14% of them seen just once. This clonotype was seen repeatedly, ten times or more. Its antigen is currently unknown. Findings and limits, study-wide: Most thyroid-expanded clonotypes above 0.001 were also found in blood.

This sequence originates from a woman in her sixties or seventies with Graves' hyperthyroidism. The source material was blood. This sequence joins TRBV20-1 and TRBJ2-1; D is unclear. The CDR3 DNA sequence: TGCAGTGCGGAATTATATGAGCAGTTCTTC. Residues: CSAELYEQFF.